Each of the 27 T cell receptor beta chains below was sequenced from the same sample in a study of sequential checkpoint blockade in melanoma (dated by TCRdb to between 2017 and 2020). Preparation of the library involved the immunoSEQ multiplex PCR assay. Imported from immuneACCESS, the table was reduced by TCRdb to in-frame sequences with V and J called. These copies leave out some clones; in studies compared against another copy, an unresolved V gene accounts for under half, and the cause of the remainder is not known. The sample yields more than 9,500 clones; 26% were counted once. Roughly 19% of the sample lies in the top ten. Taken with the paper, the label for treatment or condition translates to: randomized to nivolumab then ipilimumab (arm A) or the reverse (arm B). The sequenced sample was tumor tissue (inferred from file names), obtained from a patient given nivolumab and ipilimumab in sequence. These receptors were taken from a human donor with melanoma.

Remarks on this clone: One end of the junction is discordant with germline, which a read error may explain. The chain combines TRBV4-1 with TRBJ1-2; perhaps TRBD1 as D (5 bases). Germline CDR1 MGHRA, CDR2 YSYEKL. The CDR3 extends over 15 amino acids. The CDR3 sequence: CTSSKAGTDCEGYTF. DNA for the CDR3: TGCACCAGCAGCAAGGCGGGGACGGACTGTGAGGGCTACACCTTC.

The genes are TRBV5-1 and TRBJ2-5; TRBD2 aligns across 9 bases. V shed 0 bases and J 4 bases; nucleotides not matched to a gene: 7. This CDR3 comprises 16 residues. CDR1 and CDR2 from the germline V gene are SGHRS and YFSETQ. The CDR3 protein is CASSLVVAGVGETQYF. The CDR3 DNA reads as TGCGCCAGCAGCTTGGTAGTAGCGGGGGTTGGAGAGACCCAGTACTTC.

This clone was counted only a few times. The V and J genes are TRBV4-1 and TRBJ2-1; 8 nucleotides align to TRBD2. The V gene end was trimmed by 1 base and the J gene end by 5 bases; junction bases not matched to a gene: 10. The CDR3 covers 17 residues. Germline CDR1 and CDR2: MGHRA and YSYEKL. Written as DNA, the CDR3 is TGCGCCAGCAGCCAAGGGTGGGCAGCGGGGGACAACAATGAGCAGTTCTTC. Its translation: CASSQGWAAGDNNEQFF.

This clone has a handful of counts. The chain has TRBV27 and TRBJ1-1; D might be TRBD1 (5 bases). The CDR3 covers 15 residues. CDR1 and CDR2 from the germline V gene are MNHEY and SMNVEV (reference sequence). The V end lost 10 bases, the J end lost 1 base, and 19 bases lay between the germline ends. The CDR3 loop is CATSHGRGRNTEAFF. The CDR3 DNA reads TGTGCCACCAGCCACGGACGGGGACGGAACACTGAAGCTTTCTTT.

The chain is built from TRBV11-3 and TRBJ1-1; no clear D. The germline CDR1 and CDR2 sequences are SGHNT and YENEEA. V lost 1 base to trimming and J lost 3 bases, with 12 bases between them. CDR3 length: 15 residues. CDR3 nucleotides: TGTGCCAGCAGCTTAGTTATGGTCGGGCACACTGAAGCTTTCTTT. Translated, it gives CASSLVMVGHTEAFF.

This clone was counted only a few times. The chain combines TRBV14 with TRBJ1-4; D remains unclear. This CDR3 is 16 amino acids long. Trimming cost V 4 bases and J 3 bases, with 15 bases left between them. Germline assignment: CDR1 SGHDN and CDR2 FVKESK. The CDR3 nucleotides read TGTGCCAGCAGCCCTATCCCTGGGCTTCCTAATGAAAAACTGTTTTTT. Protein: CASSPIPGLPNEKLFF. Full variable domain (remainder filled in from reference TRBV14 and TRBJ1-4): EAGVTQFPSHSVIEKGQTVTLRCDPISGHDNLYWYRRVMGKEIKFLLHFVKESKQDESGMPNNRFLAERTGGTYSTLKVQPAELEDSGVYFCASSPIPGLPNEKLFFGSGTQLSVL.

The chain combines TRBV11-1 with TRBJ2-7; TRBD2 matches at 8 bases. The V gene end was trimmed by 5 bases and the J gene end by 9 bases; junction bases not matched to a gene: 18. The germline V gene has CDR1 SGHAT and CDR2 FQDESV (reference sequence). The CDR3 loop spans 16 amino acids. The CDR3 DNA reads TGTGCCAGCAGCCCAGTAACCGGGACTAGGGATCTGTTGCAGTACTTC. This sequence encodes CASSPVTGTRDLLQYF.

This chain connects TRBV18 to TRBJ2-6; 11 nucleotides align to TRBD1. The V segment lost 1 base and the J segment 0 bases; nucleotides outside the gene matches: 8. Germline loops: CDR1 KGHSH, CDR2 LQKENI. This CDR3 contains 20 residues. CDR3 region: CASSPRTGGDISSGANVLTF. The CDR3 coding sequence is TGTGCCAGCTCACCACGGACAGGGGGCGATATATCCTCTGGGGCCAACGTCCTGACTTTC. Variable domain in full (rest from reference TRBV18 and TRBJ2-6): NAGVMQNPRHLVRRRGQEARLRCSPMKGHSHVYWYRQLPEEGLKFMVYLQKENIIDESGMPKERFSAEFPKEGPSILRIQQVVRGDSAAYFCASSPRTGGDISSGANVLTFGAGSRLTVL.

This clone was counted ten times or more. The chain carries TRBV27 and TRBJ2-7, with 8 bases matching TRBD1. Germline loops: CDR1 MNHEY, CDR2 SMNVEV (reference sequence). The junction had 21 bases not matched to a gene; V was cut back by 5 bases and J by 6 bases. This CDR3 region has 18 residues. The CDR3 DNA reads TGTGCCAGCAGTCGATTTCGTGGGGACAGGCTATCTCCGGGCGAGCAGTACTTC. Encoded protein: CASSRFRGDRLSPGEQYF.

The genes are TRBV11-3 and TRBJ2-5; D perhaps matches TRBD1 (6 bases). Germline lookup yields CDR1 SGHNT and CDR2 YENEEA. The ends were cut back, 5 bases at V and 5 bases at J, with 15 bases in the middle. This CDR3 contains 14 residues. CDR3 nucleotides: TGTGCCAGCAGCCCTGGTGGGGGCCGGGAGACCCAGTACTTC. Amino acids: CASSPGGGRETQYF.

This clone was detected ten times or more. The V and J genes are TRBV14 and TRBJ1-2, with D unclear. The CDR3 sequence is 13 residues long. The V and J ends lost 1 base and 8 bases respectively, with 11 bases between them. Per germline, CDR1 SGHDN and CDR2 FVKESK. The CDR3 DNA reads TGTGCCAGCAGCCAAGGGAGCTTGGAGGGCTACACCTTC. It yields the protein CASSQGSLEGYTF.

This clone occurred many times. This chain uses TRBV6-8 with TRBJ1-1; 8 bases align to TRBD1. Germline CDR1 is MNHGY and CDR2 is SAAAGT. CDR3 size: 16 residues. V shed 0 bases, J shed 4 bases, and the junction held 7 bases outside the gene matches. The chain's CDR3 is CASSYSMGTGATEAFF. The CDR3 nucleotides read TGTGCCAGCAGTTACTCGATGGGGACAGGAGCCACTGAAGCTTTCTTT.

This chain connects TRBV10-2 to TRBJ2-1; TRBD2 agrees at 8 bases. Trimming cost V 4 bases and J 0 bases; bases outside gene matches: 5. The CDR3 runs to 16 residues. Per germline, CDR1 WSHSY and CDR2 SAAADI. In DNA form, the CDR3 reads TGCGCCAGCAGTGTCGGGGGGGCGCGCTCCTACAATGAGCAGTTCTTC. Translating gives CASSVGGARSYNEQFF.

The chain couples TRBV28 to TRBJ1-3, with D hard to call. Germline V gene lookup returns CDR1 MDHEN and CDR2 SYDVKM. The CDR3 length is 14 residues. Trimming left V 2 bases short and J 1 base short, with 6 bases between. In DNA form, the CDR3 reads TGTGCCAGCAGTTTACGCCATTCTGGAAACACCATATATTTT. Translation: CASSLRHSGNTIYF. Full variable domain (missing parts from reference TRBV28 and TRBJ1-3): DVKVTQSSRYLVKRTGEKVFLECVQDMDHENMFWYRQDPGLGLRLIYFSYDVKMKEKGDIPEGYSVSREKKERFSLILESASTNQTSMYLCASSLRHSGNTIYFGEGSWLTVV.

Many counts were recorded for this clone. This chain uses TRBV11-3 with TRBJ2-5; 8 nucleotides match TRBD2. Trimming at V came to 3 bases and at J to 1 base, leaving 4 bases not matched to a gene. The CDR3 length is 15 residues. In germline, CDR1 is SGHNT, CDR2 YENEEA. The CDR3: CASSFLAGLQETQYF. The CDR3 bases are TGTGCCAGCAGCTTTCTAGCGGGTCTCCAAGAGACCCAGTACTTC.

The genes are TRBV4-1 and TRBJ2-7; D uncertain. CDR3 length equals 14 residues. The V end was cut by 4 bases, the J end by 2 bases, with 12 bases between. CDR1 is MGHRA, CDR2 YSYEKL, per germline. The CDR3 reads CASSPDLRAYEQYF. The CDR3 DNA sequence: TGCGCCAGCAGCCCCGACTTGAGAGCCTACGAGCAGTACTTC.

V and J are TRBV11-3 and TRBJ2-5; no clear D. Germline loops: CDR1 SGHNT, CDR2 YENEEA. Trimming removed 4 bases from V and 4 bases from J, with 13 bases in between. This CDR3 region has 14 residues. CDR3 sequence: CASSSPGVSETQYF. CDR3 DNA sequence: TGTGCCAGCAGCTCGCCTGGAGTTTCAGAGACCCAGTACTTC.

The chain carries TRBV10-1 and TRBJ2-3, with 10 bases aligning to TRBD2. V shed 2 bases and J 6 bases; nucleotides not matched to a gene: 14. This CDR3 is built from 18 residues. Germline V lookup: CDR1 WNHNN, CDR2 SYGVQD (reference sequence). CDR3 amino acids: CASSENLWVAGGLDTQYF. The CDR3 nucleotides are TGCGCCAGCAGTGAGAACCTCTGGGTAGCGGGGGGCTTGGATACGCAGTATTTT.

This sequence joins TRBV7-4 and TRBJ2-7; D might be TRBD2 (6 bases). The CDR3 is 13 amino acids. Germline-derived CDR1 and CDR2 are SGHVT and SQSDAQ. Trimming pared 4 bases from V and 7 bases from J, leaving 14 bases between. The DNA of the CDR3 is TGTGCCAGCAGCTCCCGCGCGGGGTGGGAGCAGTACTTC. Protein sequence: CASSSRAGWEQYF. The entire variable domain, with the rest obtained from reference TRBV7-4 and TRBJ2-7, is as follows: GAGVSQSPRYKVAKRGRDVALRCDSISGHVTLYWYRQTLGQGSEVLTYSQSDAQRDKSGRPSGRFSAERPERSVSTLKIQRTEQGDSAVYLCASSSRAGWEQYFGPGTRLTVT.

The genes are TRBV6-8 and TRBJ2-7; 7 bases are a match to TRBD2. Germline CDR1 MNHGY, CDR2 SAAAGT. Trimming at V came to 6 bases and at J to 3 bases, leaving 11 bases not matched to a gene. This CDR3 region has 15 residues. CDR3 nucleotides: TGTGCCAGCAGCCCCATGCGGGGGAGAGACTACGAGCAGTACGTC. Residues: CASSPMRGRDYEQYV.

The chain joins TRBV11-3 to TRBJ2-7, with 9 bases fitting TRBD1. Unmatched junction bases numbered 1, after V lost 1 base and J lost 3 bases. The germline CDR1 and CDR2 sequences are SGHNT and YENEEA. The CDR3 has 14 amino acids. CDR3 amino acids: CASSLVGQGYEQYF. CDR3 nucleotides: TGTGCCAGCAGCTTAGTGGGACAGGGCTACGAGCAGTACTTC.

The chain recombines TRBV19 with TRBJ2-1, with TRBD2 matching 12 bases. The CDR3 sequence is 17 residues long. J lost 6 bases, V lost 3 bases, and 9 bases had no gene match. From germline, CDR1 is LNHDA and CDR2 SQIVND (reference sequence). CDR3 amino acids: CASSISLAGGHINEQFF. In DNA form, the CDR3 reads TGTGCCAGTAGTATCTCCCTAGCGGGGGGGCATATCAATGAGCAGTTCTTC.

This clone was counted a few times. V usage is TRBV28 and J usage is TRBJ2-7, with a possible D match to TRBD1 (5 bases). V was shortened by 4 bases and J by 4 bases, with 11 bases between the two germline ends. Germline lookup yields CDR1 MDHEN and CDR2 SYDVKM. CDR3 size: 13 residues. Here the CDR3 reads CASSSSGMYEQYV. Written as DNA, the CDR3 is TGTGCCAGCAGTTCGTCAGGGATGTACGAGCAGTACGTC.

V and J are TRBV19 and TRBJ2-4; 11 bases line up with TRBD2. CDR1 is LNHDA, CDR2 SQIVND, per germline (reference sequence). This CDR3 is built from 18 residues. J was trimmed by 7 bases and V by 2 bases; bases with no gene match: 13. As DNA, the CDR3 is TGTGCCAGTAGTATACCCCTAGCGGGGGGCCCATTATTGAACATTCAGTACTTC. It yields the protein CASSIPLAGGPLLNIQYF. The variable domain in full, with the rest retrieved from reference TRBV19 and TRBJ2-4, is DGGITQSPKYLFRKEGQNVTLSCEQNLNHDAMYWYRQDPGQGLRLIYYSQIVNDFQKGDIAEGYSVSREKKESFPLTVTSAQKNPTAFYLCASSIPLAGGPLLNIQYFGAGTRLSVL.

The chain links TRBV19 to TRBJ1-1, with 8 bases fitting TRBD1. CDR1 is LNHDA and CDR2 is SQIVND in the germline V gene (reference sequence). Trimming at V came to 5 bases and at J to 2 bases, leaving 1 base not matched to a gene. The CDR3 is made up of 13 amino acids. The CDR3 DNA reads TGTGCCAGTAGTGACAGGGGTAACACTGAAGCTTTCTTT. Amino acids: CASSDRGNTEAFF. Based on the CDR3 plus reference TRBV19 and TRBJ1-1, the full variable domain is DGGITQSPKYLFRKEGQNVTLSCEQNLNHDAMYWYRQDPGQGLRLIYYSQIVNDFQKGDIAEGYSVSREKKESFPLTVTSAQKNPTAFYLCASSDRGNTEAFFGQGTRLTVV.

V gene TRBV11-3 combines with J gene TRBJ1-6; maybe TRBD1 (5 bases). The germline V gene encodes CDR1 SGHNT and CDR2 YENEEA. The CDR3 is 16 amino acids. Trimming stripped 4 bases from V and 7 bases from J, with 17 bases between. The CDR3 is CASSSGGPIVNSPLHF. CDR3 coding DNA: TGTGCCAGCAGCTCGGGGGGACCGATAGTAAATTCACCCCTCCACTTT.

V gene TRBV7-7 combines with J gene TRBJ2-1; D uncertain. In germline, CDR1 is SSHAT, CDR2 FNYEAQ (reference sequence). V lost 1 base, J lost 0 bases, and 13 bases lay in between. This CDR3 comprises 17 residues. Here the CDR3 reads CASSLGIGASSYNEQFF. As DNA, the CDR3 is TGTGCCAGCAGCTTAGGTATAGGTGCTAGCTCCTACAATGAGCAGTTCTTC. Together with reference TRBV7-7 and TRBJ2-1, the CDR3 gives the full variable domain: GAGVSQSPRYKVTKRGQDVTLRCDPISSHATLYWYQQALGQGPEFLTYFNYEAQPDKSGLPSDRFSAERPEGSISTLTIQRTEQRDSAMYRCASSLGIGASSYNEQFFGPGTRLTVL.